This T cell receptor (beta chain) was sequenced in a study of T cell repertoires in cytomegalovirus infection. Turning to the study itself: Through public TCR beta signatures, both CMV infection and matching HLA type were indicated.

Looked up from germline, CDR1 is SEHNR and CDR2 is FQNEAQ (reference sequence). V lost 5 bases, J lost 0 bases, and 9 bases stayed unmatched. The length of the CDR3 is 16 residues. TCRdb ran MiXCR on the reads and lists one entry per CDR3 protein. The data show hundreds of thousands of distinct CDR3 sequences, roughly a third seen once. Comment on this clonotype: The antigen is undetermined.

Findings of the study overall: The ex vivo response showed dominance by HLA-C-restricted CMV-specific TCR beta clonotypes. The cumulative frequency of public TCR beta families distinguished individuals who carried CMV together with the relevant HLA.

The rearrangement uses TRBV7-9 and TRBJ1-2; 7 nucleotides match TRBD1. The source was cultured CD8+ T cells from PBMCs, collected from culture after CMV antigen stimulation. The clonotype originates from a human donor in good health (CMV status not recorded). Some clones in this sample may be carry-over from other donors' samples. In DNA form, the CDR3 reads TGTGCCAGCAGCCCACCAGGGGGGGTAGCTAACTATGGCTACACCTTC. It is translated as CASSPPGGVANYGYTF. The full variable domain, in which reference TRBV7-9 and TRBJ1-2 provide the parts outside the CDR3, is DTGVSQNPRHKITKRGQNVTFRCDPISEHNRLYWYRQTLGQGPEFLTYFQNEAQLEKSRLLSDRFSAERPKGSFSTLEIQRTEQGDSAMYLCASSPPGGVANYGYTFGSGTRLTVV.